The 29 T cell receptor beta chains listed next were all sequenced from one sample in a study of OX40 agonist ivuxolimab in advanced cancers. Profiling relied on immunoSEQ multiplex PCR, and the TCRdb table lists in-frame clones only, not all of them. Altogether 51,000 or so clones are present, around 79% being singletons, with the ten largest covering 1.5% to 2%. The sample here was CD4+ or CD8+ T cells sorted from blood, taken in a trial of the OX40 agonist ivuxolimab. The receptors were sampled from an adult with an advanced solid tumor such as melanoma, head and neck, liver or kidney cancer.

Relative to its sample, this clone is medium-sized. The chain recombines TRBV30 with TRBJ1-5; no definite D call. Between the trimmed V and J ends, which lost 0 bases and 6 bases, there was a span of 9 bases. The CDR3 covers 13 residues. Looked up from germline, CDR1 is GTSNPN and CDR2 is SVGIG (reference sequence). This CDR3 is CAWSVKGSQPQHF. Here the CDR3 DNA reads TGTGCCTGGAGTGTTAAAGGGAGTCAGCCCCAGCATTTT.

The chain has TRBV10-3 and TRBJ2-3; TRBD2 matches at 12 bases. V shed 7 bases and J 1 base; nucleotides not matched to a gene: 3. The CDR3 covers 15 residues. Germline V gene data show CDR1 as ENHRY and CDR2 as SYGVKD. DNA of the CDR3: TGTGCCATCACCCCTAGCGGGAGGGGCACAGATACGCAGTATTTT. Protein product: CAITPSGRGTDTQYF.

This sequence joins TRBV7-3 and TRBJ2-5, with D perhaps matching TRBD1 or TRBD2 (6 bases each). The V and J ends lost 4 bases and 7 bases respectively, with 16 bases between them. This CDR3 contains 14 residues. Germline loops: CDR1 SGHTA, CDR2 FQGTGA. The DNA of the CDR3 is TGTGCCAGCAGCTCGGACCCCGGGGGCGGGACCCAGTACTTC. This translates into CASSSDPGGGTQYF.

The gene calls are TRBV18 and TRBJ1-1; D is undetermined. The germline CDR1 and CDR2 sequences are KGHSH and LQKENI. The CDR3 is made up of 13 amino acids. Trimming cost V 4 bases and J 1 base, with 7 bases left between them. The CDR3 DNA sequence: TGTGCCAGCTCACGGGCACAGAACACTGAAGCTTTCTTT. Translation: CASSRAQNTEAFF.

The chain is built from TRBV5-1 and TRBJ1-1; D is ambiguous. Germline V gene data show CDR1 as SGHRS and CDR2 as YFSETQ. The CDR3 spans 14 residues. The ends were cut back, 0 bases at V and 1 base at J, with 7 bases in the middle. CDR3 DNA: TGCGCCAGCAGCTTGGCCCCAGGGAACACTGAAGCTTTCTTT. This codes for CASSLAPGNTEAFF.

The chain employs TRBV19 and TRBJ2-5, with D unresolved. The J call is doubtful: the DNA matches TRBJ2-7 better. The germline gives CDR1 LNHDA, CDR2 SQIVND (reference sequence). CDR3 length: 13 amino acids. The CDR3 DNA reads as TGTGCCAGTAGTATAACGGCCACCTACGAGCAGTACTTC. As protein: CASSITATYEQYF.

The CDR3 region is CASSLVATQTAEAFF. The CDR3 DNA reads TGTGCCAGCAGCTTAGTAGCAACCCAAACTGCGGAAGCTTTCTTT. The chain links TRBV7-2 to TRBJ1-1; D ambiguous. The CDR3 is made up of 15 amino acids. CDR1 is SGHTA, CDR2 FQGNSA, per germline. Trimming left V 1 base short and J 8 bases short, with 17 bases between.

V usage is TRBV7-9 and J usage is TRBJ2-5; 14 nucleotides agree with TRBD2. There are 17 residues in the CDR3. V was clipped by 2 bases and J by 5 bases; unmatched bases: 7. Germline V gene data show CDR1 as SEHNR and CDR2 as FQNEAQ (reference sequence). The CDR3, as DNA: TGTGCCAGCAGCTTACAGGGGACTAGCGGGGGCCGGGAGACCCAGTACTTC. Translating it yields CASSLQGTSGGRETQYF.

The chain is built from TRBV19 and TRBJ2-7, with 8 positions matching TRBD1. V was clipped by 6 bases and J by 6 bases; unmatched bases: 13. The germline V gene has CDR1 LNHDA and CDR2 SQIVND (reference sequence). This CDR3 is 15 amino acids long. The CDR3 DNA is TGTGCCAGTAGCCAAGGACAGGGCCTAAGGGGCGAGCAGTACTTC. Translation gives CASSQGQGLRGEQYF.

This rearrangement joins TRBV5-3 to TRBJ1-5; possible D gene TRBD1, 5 bases. TRBV5-3 is sorted into the ORF group, with uncertain function. The CDR3 length is 15 residues. V was cut by 1 base and J by 2 bases, with 10 bases left in between. CDR3 protein: CARSLWGTCNQPQHF. In DNA form, the CDR3 reads TGTGCCAGAAGCTTGTGGGGGACCTGCAATCAGCCCCAGCATTTT.

This clone was observed once. The V and J genes are TRBV5-5 and TRBJ1-4, with D maybe TRBD1 (6 bases). Germline CDR1 is SGHKS and CDR2 is YYEKEE (reference sequence). CDR3 length equals 14 residues. With 5 bases removed from V and 5 bases from J, the gap between germline ends came to 13 bases. The CDR3 DNA follows: TGTGCCAGCAGGGGGGCCCTCCCCAATGAAAAACTGTTTTTT. Translated: CASRGALPNEKLFF.

The V and J genes are TRBV9 and TRBJ2-2; no reliable D call. The CDR3 has 13 amino acids. The germline V gene encodes CDR1 SGDLS and CDR2 YYNGEE. Trimming took off 2 bases at V and 5 bases at J, with 7 bases between the two ends. CDR3 residues: CASSVVGTGELFF. CDR3 bases: TGTGCCAGCAGCGTGGTGGGGACCGGGGAGCTGTTTTTT.

The V and J genes are TRBV7-9 and TRBJ1-1; D call uncertain. Trimming removed 0 bases at V and 10 bases at J, with 15 bases between. The CDR3 consists of 14 residues. In germline, CDR1 is SEHNR, CDR2 FQNEAQ (reference sequence). Here the CDR3 reads CASSLAPGSSGAFF. CDR3 nucleotide sequence: TGTGCCAGCAGCTTAGCCCCAGGCAGTTCGGGAGCTTTCTTT.

Here the CDR3 DNA reads TGTGCCAGCAGTGGGGTCAATACCGGCGTGGCCCAGTACTTC. It is translated as CASSGVNTGVAQYF. The rearrangement uses TRBV6-1 and TRBJ2-5; D unresolved. This CDR3 is built from 14 residues. V lost 4 bases to trimming and J lost 9 bases, with 18 bases between them. Germline lookup yields CDR1 MNHNS and CDR2 SASEGT.

The J gene is TRBJ1-4, the V gene TRBV30; 9 bases line up with TRBD1. Germline CDR1 is GTSNPN and CDR2 is SVGIG (reference sequence). CDR3 size: 13 residues. J gave up 11 bases and V 3 bases, and 7 bases lay outside the gene matches. DNA of the CDR3: TGTGCCTGGAGGGGCCTAACAGGGGGCAAACTGTTTTTT. Translated, it gives CAWRGLTGGKLFF.

This sequence joins TRBV2 and TRBJ1-4; D is undetermined. The CDR3 contains 13 residues. CDR1 is SNHLY and CDR2 is FYNNEI in the germline V gene. Trimming took 0 bases from V and 8 from J, leaving 7 bases between them. CDR3 sequence: CASSEALAEKLFF. The CDR3 region has the DNA TGTGCCAGCAGTGAAGCGCTTGCGGAAAAACTGTTTTTT.

J is TRBJ2-2 and V is TRBV7-7, with 8 nucleotides matching TRBD1. Germline values: CDR1 SSHAT, CDR2 FNYEAQ (reference sequence). V lost 1 base, J lost 6 bases, and 7 bases stayed unmatched. The CDR3 runs 16 residues. DNA of the CDR3: TGTGCCAGCAGCTTAGATCAGGGGGCGCAATCCGGGGAGCTGTTTTTT. Protein product: CASSLDQGAQSGELFF. Drawing the rest from reference TRBV7-7 and TRBJ2-2, the complete variable domain is GAGVSQSPRYKVTKRGQDVTLRCDPISSHATLYWYQQALGQGPEFLTYFNYEAQPDKSGLPSDRFSAERPEGSISTLTIQRTEQRDSAMYRCASSLDQGAQSGELFFGEGSRLTVL.

This clone has only a few counts. The J gene is TRBJ2-2, the V gene TRBV21-1; the table's D call TRBD1 went unverified against the DNA. TRBV21-1 is reported as a pseudogene. The CDR3 covers 16 residues. The CDR3, as DNA: TGTGCCAGCAGCAAAGCGGCCAGAATGAACACCGGGGAGCTGTTTTTT. This gives the protein CASSKAARMNTGELFF.

This clone has just one count. This sequence joins TRBV19 and TRBJ2-7, with D possibly TRBD1 on 6 matching bases. V was cut by 5 bases and J by 7 bases, with 18 bases left in between. Per the germline V gene, CDR1 is LNHDA and CDR2 is SQIVND (reference sequence). The CDR3 loop spans 14 amino acids. The CDR3 nucleotides read TGTGCCAGTAGTGCGTCGGGGCAGGGGCCGGAGCAGTACTTC. This gives the protein CASSASGQGPEQYF.

The V and J genes are TRBV7-2 and TRBJ2-3; D not certain. V was pared by 5 bases and J by 2 bases, with 11 bases between. This CDR3 has 14 amino acids. The germline V gene encodes CDR1 SGHTA and CDR2 FQGNSA. Written as DNA, the CDR3 is TGTGCCAGCAGCCCAGCTATGGCCACAGATACGCAGTATTTT. Translated, it gives CASSPAMATDTQYF.

The genes are TRBV6-5 and TRBJ2-7, with TRBD2 matching 9 bases. The V gene's germline CDR1 is MNHEY and CDR2 SVGAGI. This CDR3 contains 11 residues. The V and J ends lost 7 bases and 9 bases, in that order; junction bases with no gene match: 4. The CDR3 region is CASTKAGGQYF. For the CDR3, the DNA is TGTGCCAGCACCAAAGCGGGGGGGCAGTACTTC.

This clone showed up just once. The chain carries TRBV6-1 and TRBJ2-5; the D call may be TRBD1 or TRBD2 (5 bases each). V lost 11 bases to trimming and J lost 5 bases, with 18 bases between them. The CDR3 is 13 amino acids. CDR1 and CDR2 from the germline V gene are MNHNS and SASEGT. This CDR3 is CAHRSGLVETQYF. The CDR3 DNA is TGTGCCCACCGATCGGGGCTCGTTGAGACCCAGTACTTC.

This clone was counted only a few times. V gene TRBV4-3 combines with J gene TRBJ1-4, with D possibly being TRBD1 (6 bases). The ends were cut back, 0 bases at V and 8 bases at J, with 16 bases in the middle. The CDR3 sequence is 16 residues long. CDR1 is LGHNA and CDR2 is YSLEER in the germline V gene. The chain's CDR3 is CASSQDISGVREKLFF. The CDR3 DNA reads TGCGCCAGCAGCCAAGATATATCAGGGGTGAGAGAAAAACTGTTTTTT.

The chain is built from TRBV5-4 and TRBJ2-3; no reliable D call. The CDR3 length is 12 residues. V lost 1 base to trimming and J lost 6 bases, with 6 bases between them. Germline assignment: CDR1 SGHNT and CDR2 YYREEE (reference sequence). CDR3 coding DNA: TGTGCCAGCAGCTTGAGGGCCGATACGCAGTATTTT. Protein product: CASSLRADTQYF.

This clone was counted a few times. This chain links TRBV28 with TRBJ1-5; weak D call: TRBD1 (5 bases). V gave up 2 bases and J gave up 0 bases, with 17 bases separating them. From germline, CDR1 is MDHEN and CDR2 SYDVKM. This CDR3 has 18 amino acids. CDR3 amino acids: CASSLRQPGRYSNQPQHF. CDR3 nucleotide sequence: TGTGCCAGCAGTTTACGGCAGCCAGGGCGATATAGCAATCAGCCCCAGCATTTT.

The chain combines TRBV30 with TRBJ2-7, with 7 bases lining up with TRBD1. The CDR3 has 13 amino acids. Germline V CDR1 and CDR2: GTSNPN, SVGIG (reference sequence). Trimming took 0 bases from V and 7 from J; bases not matched to a gene: 6. The CDR3 is CAWSVRPGGEQYF. CDR3 nucleotide sequence: TGTGCCTGGAGTGTACGCCCAGGGGGTGAGCAGTACTTC.

J is TRBJ1-5 and V is TRBV7-8; the D is unclear. The germline V gene encodes CDR1 SGHVS and CDR2 FQNEAQ. This CDR3 has 15 residues. Between the trimmed V and J ends, which lost 1 base and 1 base, there was a span of 8 bases. DNA for the CDR3: TGTGCCAGCAGCTTAGTCGGTCAGAGCAATCAGCCCCAGCATTTT. Encoded protein: CASSLVGQSNQPQHF.

This clone was observed a few times. The chain links TRBV10-3 to TRBJ2-5; the match to TRBD1 covers 10 bases. Germline CDR1 is ENHRY and CDR2 is SYGVKD. Unmatched junction bases numbered 7, after V lost 11 bases and J lost 4 bases. This CDR3 has 13 residues. This CDR3 reads CASQGQGRETQYF. The CDR3 nucleotides are TGTGCCTCTCAGGGACAGGGGAGAGAGACCCAGTACTTC.

As for this clone: Other DNA sequences in this sample translate to the same CDR3. The gene calls are TRBV29-1 and TRBJ2-3, with a weak D call TRBD2 (7 bases). Germline lookup yields CDR1 SQVTM and CDR2 ANQGSEA. V shed 6 bases and J shed 4 bases, with 14 bases lying between them. The CDR3 is made up of 13 amino acids. CDR3 protein: CSVGRGGADTQYF. The CDR3 DNA reads TGCAGCGTGGGGAGGGGGGGGGCAGATACGCAGTATTTT.